A selection of T cell receptor beta chains follows, all from one sample in a study of regulatory T cells in long-lasting Graves disease. MiXCR, applied by TCRdb to the multiplex PCR reads, yields one record per CDR3 protein. The sample contains 350,000 to 500,000 distinct CDR3 sequences, roughly a fifth of which appear only once. Sequences were derived from peripheral blood mononuclear cells (PBMCs), sampled when the disease was refractory, from a patient treated with antithyroid drugs. The receptors here all came from a female donor with Graves disease. The CDR3 runs from the conserved cysteine through the conserved F or W. A D gene is named only where the DNA matches it firmly. Expanded clones get a size class; other rows say once, few or many, or leave the size out.

d_call clone_size j_call v_call cdr3_aa cdr3_nt
TRBD1 many TRBJ2-7 TRBV6-1 CASSDRGLSPVYEQYF TGTGCCAGCAGTGACAGGGGGTTATCCCCTGTTTACGAGCAGTACTTC
NA NA TRBJ2-7 TRBV20-1 CSARAPLQVPYEQYF TGCAGTGCTAGAGCTCCACTCCAAGTCCCTTACGAGCAGTACTTC
NA NA TRBJ2-2 TRBV27 CATAYYGELFF TGTGCCACAGCATATTACGGGGAGCTGTTTTTT
TRBD2 many TRBJ2-5 TRBV20-1 CSAPTSGRLGETQYF TGCAGTGCACCTACTAGCGGGAGGTTGGGAGAGACCCAGTACTTC
NA NA TRBJ1-1 TRBV19 CASSTGPMNTEAFF TGTGCCAGTAGTACGGGGCCTATGAACACTGAAGCTTTCTTT
NA NA TRBJ1-2 TRBV2 CASSAEGTDGYTF TGTGCCAGCAGTGCAGAAGGGACGGATGGCTACACCTTC
TRBD1 many TRBJ2-7 TRBV7-9 CASSSTGGASWYEQYF TGTGCCAGCAGCTCCACAGGGGGCGCGAGTTGGTACGAGCAGTACTTC
TRBD1 many TRBJ1-5 TRBV6-5 CASSSTGGGIQPQHF TGTGCCAGCAGTTCGACAGGGGGCGGAATTCAGCCCCAGCATTTT
NA many TRBJ2-7 TRBV6-1 CASSRGYEQYF TGTGCCAGCAGTAGGGGCTACGAGCAGTACTTC
NA NA TRBJ2-5 TRBV30 CAWSLGSLGKETQYF TGTGCCTGGAGTCTAGGGTCGCTGGGAAAAGAGACCCAGTACTTC
NA many TRBJ1-1 TRBV3-1 CASSGQGGIAEAFF TGTGCCAGCAGCGGCCAGGGTGGAATCGCTGAAGCTTTCTTT
NA many TRBJ2-2 TRBV28 CASSLMRVTGELFF TGTGCCAGCAGCCTGATGAGGGTAACCGGGGAGCTGTTTTTT
TRBD1 many TRBJ2-5 TRBV5-5 CASSSPIDRGGETQYF TGTGCCAGCAGCTCACCGATTGACAGGGGGGGAGAGACCCAGTACTTC
NA few TRBJ1-4 TRBV19 CASSIFSTNEKLFF TGTGCCAGTAGTATCTTTTCAACTAATGAAAAACTGTTTTTT
NA NA TRBJ2-7 TRBV25-1 CASSPGTATYKQYF TGTGCCAGCAGCCCGGGGACTGCTACCTACAAGCAGTACTTC
NA many TRBJ1-1 TRBV12-3/TRBV12-4 CASSVGSSDTEAFF TGTGCCAGCAGTGTGGGGTCGTCGGACACTGAAGCTTTCTTT
TRBD2 NA TRBJ2-6 TRBV20-1 CSARLGGVFSGANVLTF TGCAGTGCTAGACTCGGGGGGGTCTTCTCTGGGGCCAACGTCCTGACTTTC
NA many TRBJ2-1 TRBV7-8 CASSSNVEYSHNEQFF TGTGCCAGCAGTTCAAACGTGGAGTATTCCCACAATGAGCAGTTCTTC
NA few TRBJ2-2 TRBV19 CASRGRFDGELFF TGTGCCAGTAGAGGTCGGTTCGACGGGGAGCTGTTTTTT
TRBD1 few TRBJ1-1 TRBV30 CACATTGGSEAFF TGTGCCTGCGCGACGACAGGGGGCTCTGAAGCTTTCTTT
NA NA TRBJ1-1 TRBV5-1 CASSLEGVGNTEAFF TGCGCCAGCAGCTTGGAAGGGGTAGGCAACACTGAAGCTTTCTTT
NA NA TRBJ2-1 TRBV5-1 CASILFPQQARYNEQFF TGTGCCAGCATCTTATTCCCTCAGCAGGCCAGGTACAATGAGCAGTTCTTC
NA few TRBJ1-2 TRBV5-8 CASSRGAGRDYGYTF TGTGCCAGCAGCCGGGGCGCGGGGAGGGACTATGGCTACACCTTC
NA NA TRBJ1-1 TRBV9 CASSPGTWGTEASF TGTGCCAGCAGCCCCGGGACTTGGGGAACTGAAGCTTCCTTT
NA few TRBJ2-7 TRBV7-9 CASSFPGLPYEQYF TGTGCCAGCAGCTTCCCCGGGCTCCCCTACGAGCAGTACTTC
NA many TRBJ2-2 TRBV7-6 CASSLGPRGGELFF TGTGCCAGCAGCCTCGGACCACGAGGAGGGGAGCTGTTTTTT
NA many TRBJ2-1 TRBV28 CASTWGGGNWGLNEQFF TGTGCCAGCACTTGGGGGGGGGGCAATTGGGGCTTGAATGAGCAGTTCTTC
TRBD2 few TRBJ2-7 TRBV3-1 CASSSTSGKPYEQYF TGTGCCAGCAGCTCGACTAGCGGGAAGCCCTACGAGCAGTACTTC
TRBD1 many TRBJ2-7 TRBV2 CASSEVSTGGYDEQYF TGTGCCAGCAGTGAAGTCTCGACAGGGGGCTACGACGAGCAGTACTTC
NA many TRBJ1-6 TRBV2 CASSARASPLHF TGTGCCAGCAGTGCCAGGGCTTCACCCCTCCACTTT
NA many TRBJ2-7 TRBV20-1 CSPRRSSYEQYF TGCAGTCCTCGTCGGAGCTCCTACGAGCAGTACTTC
NA NA TRBJ2-5 TRBV19 CATSRGTVETQYF TGTGCCACTAGCAGGGGTACTGTGGAGACCCAGTACTTC
NA many TRBJ2-4 TRBV3-1 CASLGGENIQYF TGTGCCAGCCTCGGCGGGGAAAACATTCAGTACTTC
NA NA TRBJ2-2 TRBV20-1 CSANSKGVRTGELFF TGCAGTGCAAACTCAAAGGGCGTTCGGACCGGGGAGCTGTTTTTT
TRBD2 NA TRBJ2-7 TRBV2 CASNPSGLAETYEQYF TGTGCCAGCAATCCATCGGGTCTAGCGGAGACCTACGAGCAGTACTTC
NA many TRBJ2-5 TRBV28 CASSLRGRETQYF TGTGCCAGCAGTTTGAGGGGTCGGGAGACCCAGTACTTC
TRBD1 NA TRBJ2-1 TRBV7-2 CASKKQGTDNEQFF TGTGCCAGCAAAAAACAGGGGACCGACAATGAGCAGTTCTTC
TRBD2 NA TRBJ2-1 TRBV20-1 CSARTEDAGAYNEQFF TGCAGTGCTAGAACCGAAGATGCGGGAGCCTACAATGAGCAGTTCTTC
TRBD1 NA TRBJ2-7 TRBV7-3 CASSQNPTGIDEQYF TGTGCCAGCAGCCAAAACCCGACAGGGATCGACGAGCAGTACTTC
TRBD2 many TRBJ2-5 TRBV6-2/TRBV6-3 CASSLNSGGVETQYF TGTGCCAGCAGTTTAAATAGCGGGGGCGTAGAGACCCAGTACTTC
TRBD1 few TRBJ1-5 TRBV12-3/TRBV12-4 CASSPYPGTGGGQPQHF TGTGCCAGCAGCCCCTATCCCGGGACAGGGGGCGGTCAGCCCCAGCATTTT
TRBD2 many TRBJ2-5 TRBV20-1 CSAKTSGSGETQYF TGCAGTGCGAAGACGAGCGGGAGCGGAGAGACCCAGTACTTC
NA few TRBJ2-7 TRBV5-4 CASSFGDSGDEQYF TGTGCCAGCAGCTTCGGGGACTCTGGTGACGAGCAGTACTTC
TRBD1 many TRBJ2-7 TRBV27 CASSFVGQVEQYF TGTGCCAGCAGTTTCGTGGGACAGGTTGAGCAGTACTTC
NA few TRBJ2-1 TRBV28 CASSLLTQGDNEQFF TGTGCCAGCAGTTTATTAACCCAGGGAGACAATGAGCAGTTCTTC
TRBD2 NA TRBJ2-5 TRBV25-1 CASSESTGGRYETQYF TGTGCCAGCAGTGAATCGACTGGCGGGAGGTATGAGACCCAGTACTTC
NA many TRBJ1-6 TRBV28 CASSLIQGNSPLHF TGTGCCAGCAGTTTAATACAGGGCAATTCACCCCTCCACTTT
TRBD1 many TRBJ2-7 TRBV28 CASSLSGTGREQYF TGTGCCAGCAGTTTATCCGGGACAGGGAGGGAGCAGTACTTC
NA NA TRBJ1-6 TRBV11-2 CASSLEARGGGAFTLHF TGTGCCAGCAGCTTAGAAGCTAGGGGTGGGGGAGCCTTCACCCTCCACTTT
NA many TRBJ1-5 TRBV30 CAWSGASPNQPQHF TGTGCCTGGAGTGGTGCCAGCCCCAATCAGCCCCAGCATTTT
NA few TRBJ1-5 TRBV5-5 CASSLEQGGQPQHF TGTGCCAGCAGCTTGGAACAGGGCGGGCAGCCCCAGCATTTT
NA NA TRBJ2-2 TRBV6-1 CASSTSTAPNTGELFF TGTGCCAGCAGTACCTCGACAGCTCCGAACACCGGGGAGCTGTTTTTT
NA many TRBJ1-4 TRBV15 CATSRERTAYNEKLFF TGTGCCACCAGCAGAGAAAGGACAGCCTATAATGAAAAACTGTTTTTT
NA few TRBJ2-7 TRBV5-1 CASSLPGSSYEQYF TGTGCCAGCAGTTTACCGGGGAGCTCCTACGAGCAGTACTTC
NA NA TRBJ2-7 TRBV20-1 CSAGTDLYEQYF TGCAGTGCTGGGACGGACCTCTACGAGCAGTACTTC
NA NA TRBJ2-1 TRBV14 CASRGAGLYNEQFF TGTGCCAGCAGAGGGGCAGGCCTTTACAATGAGCAGTTCTTC
TRBD1 NA TRBJ2-5 TRBV19 CASSRGQGFQETQYF TGTGCCAGTAGTAGGGGACAGGGTTTTCAAGAGACCCAGTACTTC